This T cell receptor beta chain was retrieved from a study of cytomegalovirus exposure and HLA in healthy donors. Both 60 Vbeta primers and 13 Jbeta primers went into the PCR. The method was immunoSEQ multiplex PCR; TCRdb's version includes in-frame clones alone and lacks a portion of them. This repertoire includes approximately 200,000 clones. Remarks on this clone: What it recognizes is unknown.

Study-wide findings and caveats: Later on, an analysis found that several of the most significant clusters appeared to be linked to common viral pathogens, which included parvovirus B19.

The source is a boy younger than 18 in good health and CMV-seronegative. Sequencing used PBMCs.

The CDR3 DNA is TGTGCCAGCAGGGAAACAGGGGGCGGGTATAACTATGGCTACACCTTC. It specifies CASRETGGGYNYGYTF. The rearrangement joins TRBV6-1 to TRBJ1-2; TRBD1 aligns across 9 bases. The CDR3 contains 16 residues. CDR1 MNHNS and CDR2 SASEGT come from the germline V gene. V trimming: 6 bases; J trimming: 1 base; junction bases outside the gene matches: 9.